A single sample gave rise to the 5 T cell receptor beta chains below, sequenced in a study of shared clonotypes between healthy human individuals. Generated by immunoSEQ multiplex PCR, the TCRdb table keeps only in-frame clones and is missing some. The sample shows roughly 2,300,000 clones, around 93% of them seen only once. The sample taken for sequencing was naive CD4+ T cells from PBMCs. This sample's subset: CD45RA+ positively selected. Receptor source: a man between 18 and 35 years old in good health. Some clones in this sample may be carry-over from other donors' samples.

V is TRBV5-1 and J is TRBJ2-3; possibly TRBD1 or TRBD2 for D (5 bases each). The V gene lost 1 base and the J gene lost 4 bases, with 7 bases spanning the gap. The CDR3 has 13 residues. Germline V CDR1 and CDR2: SGHRS, YFSETQ. CDR3 loop: CASSLPGPDTQYF. CDR3 nucleotides: TGCGCCAGCAGCTTGCCGGGACCAGATACGCAGTATTTT.

This clone was picked up a small number of times. V is TRBV20-1 and J is TRBJ1-1; possible D gene TRBD1, 5 bases. Germline assignment: CDR1 DFQATT and CDR2 SNEGSKA (reference sequence). The CDR3 length is 11 residues. The germline V and J ends were trimmed by 6 bases and 7 bases, with 12 bases remaining between them. The CDR3 spells CSAHRQFEAFF. CDR3 coding DNA: TGCAGTGCCCACCGACAGTTTGAAGCTTTCTTT.

The chain has TRBV19 and TRBJ2-2; D perhaps matches TRBD1 (6 bases). Trimming stripped 11 bases from V and 4 bases from J, with 17 bases between. CDR1 is LNHDA and CDR2 is SQIVND in the germline V gene (reference sequence). The CDR3 sequence is 14 residues long. As DNA, the CDR3 is TGTGCCTCATTCGCCGGACAGCGCACCGGGGAGCTGTTTTTT. Its protein is CASFAGQRTGELFF.

This sequence joins TRBV2 and TRBJ2-7; 9 nucleotides line up with TRBD1. V lost 6 bases and J lost 5; bases outside the gene matches: 14. Germline CDR1 SNHLY, CDR2 FYNNEI. The CDR3 is 16 amino acids. The DNA for the CDR3 is TGTGCCAGCAGGCAGGGGTTTCTTCGGGACAGGGACGAGCAGTACTTC. Protein product: CASRQGFLRDRDEQYF.

This chain links TRBV11-3 with TRBJ2-1; 8 bases line up with TRBD2. The CDR3 is 15 amino acids. J was trimmed by 8 bases and V by 5 bases; bases with no gene match: 11. In germline, CDR1 is SGHNT, CDR2 YENEEA. Written as DNA, the CDR3 is TGTGCCAGCAGCCGACGGAGCGGGAGTAGGGATGAGCAGTTCTTC. It is translated as CASSRRSGSRDEQFF.